This T cell receptor beta chain was identified in a study of immune evolution from preneoplasia to lung adenocarcinoma. The table lists this clone with a few counts. Its target is unknown. The CDR3 has 13 amino acids. V was clipped by 2 bases and J by 3 bases, with 6 bases between them. Germline CDR1 reads SGHTA; CDR2 reads FQGTGA. Study-wide findings and caveats: From normal lung to invasive adenocarcinoma, top clone frequencies appeared to decrease.

Sequencing was performed with immunoSEQ multiplex PCR; in TCRdb, only in-frame clones are kept and a portion is missing. The data show several thousand clones, around nine tenths seen once. The V and J genes are TRBV7-3 and TRBJ2-3; no reliable D call. The sample consisted of FFPE minimally invasive lung adenocarcinoma tissue. This TCR came from a donor at least 70 years old with lung adenocarcinoma. CDR3 loop: CASSLEWTDTQYF. In DNA, the CDR3 is TGTGCCAGCAGCTTAGAGTGGACAGATACGCAGTATTTT.